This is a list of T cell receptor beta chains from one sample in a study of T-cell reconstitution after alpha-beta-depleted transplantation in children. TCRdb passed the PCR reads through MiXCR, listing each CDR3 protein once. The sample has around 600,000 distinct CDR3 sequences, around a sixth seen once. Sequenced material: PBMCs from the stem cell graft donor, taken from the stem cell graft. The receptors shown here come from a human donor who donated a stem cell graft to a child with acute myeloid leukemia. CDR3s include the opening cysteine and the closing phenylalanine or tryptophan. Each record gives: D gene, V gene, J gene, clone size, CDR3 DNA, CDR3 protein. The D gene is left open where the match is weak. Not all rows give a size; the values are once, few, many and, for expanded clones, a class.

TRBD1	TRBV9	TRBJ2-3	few	TGTGCCAGCAGCGTAGACAGGGGGCAAAGTTGGAAGGCGCAGTATTTT	CASSVDRGQSWKAQYF
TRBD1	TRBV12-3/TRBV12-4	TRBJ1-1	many	TGTGCCAGCAGTCTAGGGACAGAACGGAACACTGAAGCTTTCTTT	CASSLGTERNTEAFF
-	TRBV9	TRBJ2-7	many	TGTGCCAGCAGCCCGAGGACTTCCCACTACGAGCAGTACTTC	CASSPRTSHYEQYF
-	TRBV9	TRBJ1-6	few	TGTGCCAGCAGCGTAGAACCCCTTTCGTACAGTTATAATTCACCCCTCCACTTT	CASSVEPLSYSYNSPLHF
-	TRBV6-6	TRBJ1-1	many	TGTGCCAGCAAACAGGGGAACACTGAAGCTTTCTTT	CASKQGNTEAFF
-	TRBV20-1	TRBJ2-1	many	TGCAGTGCTAGAGTTACAGGCATGGGCTCCTACAATGAGCAGTTCTTC	CSARVTGMGSYNEQFF
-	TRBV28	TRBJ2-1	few	TGTGCCAGCAGTTTAATAGGCGATCGCTCCTACAATGAGCAGTTCTTC	CASSLIGDRSYNEQFF
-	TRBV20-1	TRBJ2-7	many	TGCAGTGCTTCCGGGCCTTACACGGGCGAGCAGTACTTC	CSASGPYTGEQYF
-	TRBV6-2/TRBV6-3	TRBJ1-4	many	TGTGCCAGCATTAACAGTGCCGGAGAAAAACTGTTTTTT	CASINSAGEKLFF
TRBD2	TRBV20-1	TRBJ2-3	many	TGCAGTGCTGGAGCGGGGAGAAGCACAGATACGCAGTATTTT	CSAGAGRSTDTQYF
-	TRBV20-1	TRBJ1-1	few	TGCAGCGCGCAATGGGGGAACACTGAAGCTTTCTTT	CSAQWGNTEAFF
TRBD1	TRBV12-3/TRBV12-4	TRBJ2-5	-	TGTGCCAGCAGTGTTGGACAGGAAACACAGGGCCTCCAAGAGACCCAGTACTTC	CASSVGQETQGLQETQYF
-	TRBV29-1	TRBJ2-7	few	TGCAGCGTTGAGGGGCAGGGCGAGTCCTACGAGCAGTACTTC	CSVEGQGESYEQYF
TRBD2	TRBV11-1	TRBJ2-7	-	TGTGCCAGCAGCTTAGCGGGACTAGCGGGGTATTATTACGAGCAGTACTTC	CASSLAGLAGYYYEQYF
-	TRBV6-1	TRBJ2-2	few	TGTGCCAGCAGTACACAGGGCTGGAACACCGGGGAGCTGTTTTTT	CASSTQGWNTGELFF
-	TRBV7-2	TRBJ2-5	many	TGTGCCATCAGCTTAGTAGAGACCCAGTACTTC	CAISLVETQYF
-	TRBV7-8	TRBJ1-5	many	TGTGCCAGCAGCTTAACCAGCCCGTATAGCAATCAGCCCCAGCATTTT	CASSLTSPYSNQPQHF
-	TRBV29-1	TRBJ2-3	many	TGCAGCGCGGCTCGGGACGGCAGCACAGATACGCAGTATTTT	CSAARDGSTDTQYF
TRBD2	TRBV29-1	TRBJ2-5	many	TGCAGCTCTGCTAGCGGCCAAGAGACCCAGTACTTC	CSSASGQETQYF
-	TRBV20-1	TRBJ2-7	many	TGCAGTGCTAGAGGGGGGCAGAGCTCCTACGAGCAGTACTTC	CSARGGQSSYEQYF
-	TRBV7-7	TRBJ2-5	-	TGTGCCAGCGGAGGACAGCAAGAGACCCAGTACTTC	CASGGQQETQYF
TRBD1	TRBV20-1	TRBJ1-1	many	TGCAGTGCTAGGCCGACAGGGCGAGTGGAAACTGAAGCTTTCTTT	CSARPTGRVETEAFF